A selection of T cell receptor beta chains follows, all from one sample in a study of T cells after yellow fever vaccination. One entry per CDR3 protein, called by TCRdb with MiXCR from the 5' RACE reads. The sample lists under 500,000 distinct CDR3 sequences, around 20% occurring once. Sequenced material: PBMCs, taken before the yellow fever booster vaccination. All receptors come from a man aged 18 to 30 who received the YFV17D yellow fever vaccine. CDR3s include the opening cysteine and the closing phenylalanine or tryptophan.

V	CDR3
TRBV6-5	CATRTVGDEQFF
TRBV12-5	CASGGPLGAETQYF
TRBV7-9	CASSPVGGNAGELFF
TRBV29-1	CSVAPDRNQPQHF
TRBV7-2	CASSWNTGTGGSEQYF
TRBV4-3	CASSQDKRGRGGELFF
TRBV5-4	CASTAGPLYQETQYF
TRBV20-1	CSARDRTGNQPQHF
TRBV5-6	CASSPGLGYEQYF
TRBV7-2	CASSPSSGWDIQYF
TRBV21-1	CASSKKNGESQGETEAFF
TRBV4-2	CASSQGHSLKHTEAFF
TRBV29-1	CSVEDEPRTDTQYF
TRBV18	CASSTPSRGLSYGYTF
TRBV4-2	CASSQVGGPGTGELFF
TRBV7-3	CASPRGTQYF
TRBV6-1	CASSGSGTGRQRRNEQFF
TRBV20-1	CSARSGTGGYEQYF
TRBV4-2	CASSQDRKATNEKLFF
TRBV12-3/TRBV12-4	CASSFGGATYEQYF
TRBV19	CASSRTGRNYGYTF
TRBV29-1	CSVEGVGANVLTF
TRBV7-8	CASSPPLRTGGYEQYF
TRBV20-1	CSASPFGALGTNEKLFF
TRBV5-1	CASSLGQGSYEQYF
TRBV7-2	CASSLGANLFNQPQHF
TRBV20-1	CSARDFQGLSSYNEQFF
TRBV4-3	CASSQSRWIMIDRERTDTQYF
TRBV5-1	CASSSSGGVASGETQYF
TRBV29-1	CSAQGTYGYTF
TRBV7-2	CASSLRWTSGGENTQYF
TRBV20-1	CSASSTSLAGRYPIQYF
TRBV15	CATSRDHWRQETQYF
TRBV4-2	CASSQAVQSAGNTIYF
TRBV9	CASSKGGGPEAFF
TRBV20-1	CSAKLADTQYF
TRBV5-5	CASSLVGAAETQYF
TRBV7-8	CASSSEGGSYNEQFF
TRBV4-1	CASSQGPGTEQYF
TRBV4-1	CASSQVAGATEAFF
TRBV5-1	CASSQPGQTYEQYF
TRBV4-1	CASSQARGGRTGNEQFF
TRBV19	CATNVGAGSRQPQHF
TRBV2	CASSAKDNEQFF
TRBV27	CASSLWGTGRGNQPQHF
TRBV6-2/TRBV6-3	CASSYSKEGATQDTQYF
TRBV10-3	CAISGQVVNYGYTF
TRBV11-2	CASSLGRGPLAFF
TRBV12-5	CASGLGTPRVPPGNTIYF
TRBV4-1	CASSLPTATNEKLFF
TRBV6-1	CASRRGLAGTQETQYF
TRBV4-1	CASSPGLSSNQPQHF
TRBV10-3	CAISGVSLQYF
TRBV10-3	CAISESGYYNEQFF